These 16 T cell receptor beta chains were sequenced from one sample in a study of CD8 T cells in Susac syndrome. RNA amounts of roughly 0.45 to 1 ug underwent reverse transcription with random hexamers. One entry per CDR3 protein results from TCRdb running MiXCR on the immunoSEQ multiplex PCR reads. The sample records about 130,000 distinct CDR3 sequences, around 94% being singletons. Sequencing was carried out using CD4+ T cells from PBMCs. The origin of the receptors is a human donor in good health.

The genes are TRBV10-1 and TRBJ2-7; TRBD2 aligns across 7 bases. The ends lost 3 bases at V and 5 bases at J; junction bases unmatched: 13. In germline, CDR1 is WNHNN, CDR2 SYGVQD (reference sequence). This CDR3 region has 16 residues. The CDR3 DNA is TGCGCCAGCAGTGACCCCGGGACTATGGGGTATCACGAGCAGTACTTC. This sequence encodes CASSDPGTMGYHEQYF.

This rearrangement joins TRBV27 to TRBJ2-7; a possible D gene is TRBD1 (5 bases). The CDR3 totals 13 residues. V lost 8 bases to trimming and J lost 0 bases, with 11 bases between them. Germline V gives CDR1 MNHEY, CDR2 SMNVEV (reference sequence). DNA for the CDR3: TGTGCCAGCCGACAGTTAAGCTCCTACGAGCAGTACTTC. Residues: CASRQLSSYEQYF.

The V gene is TRBV5-1, the J gene TRBJ2-2; D is unresolved. This CDR3 has 13 amino acids. CDR1 SGHRS and CDR2 YFSETQ come from the germline V gene. Between the trimmed V and J ends, which lost 4 bases and 6 bases, there was a span of 10 bases. The CDR3 region is CASSPPIPGELFF. Here the CDR3 DNA reads TGCGCCAGCAGCCCACCTATACCCGGGGAGCTGTTTTTT.

The J gene is TRBJ1-1, the V gene TRBV6-2 or TRBV6-3, with 7 bases identical to TRBD1. The germline V gene has CDR1 MNHEY and CDR2 SVGEGT. V was clipped by 2 bases and J by 5 bases; unmatched bases: 2. This CDR3 has 13 amino acids. CDR3 nucleotide sequence: TGTGCCAGCAGTTACCCACAGGGGACTGAAGCTTTCTTT. It codes for CASSYPQGTEAFF.

This clonotype was seen once. J is TRBJ1-1 and V is TRBV14; 7 positions agree with TRBD1. The germline V gene encodes CDR1 SGHDN and CDR2 FVKESK. V shed 4 bases, J shed 0 bases, and the junction held 8 bases outside the gene matches. This CDR3 region has 16 residues. The CDR3 nucleotides read TGTGCCAGCAGCCCGACGACAGGGTGGGTGAACACTGAAGCTTTCTTT. Its protein product is CASSPTTGWVNTEAFF.

This sequence joins TRBV6-5 and TRBJ2-1; 10 bases fit TRBD2. Germline V gives CDR1 MNHEY, CDR2 SVGAGI. The J segment lost 8 bases and the V segment lost 0 bases, leaving 10 bases of the junction unmatched. The CDR3 is 17 amino acids. CDR3 loop: CASSYSPAGGLYDEQFF. The CDR3 region has the DNA TGTGCCAGCAGTTACTCCCCAGCGGGAGGGCTGTACGATGAGCAGTTCTTC.

The chain links TRBV29-1 to TRBJ2-3, with TRBD1 matching over 7 bases. Germline assignment: CDR1 SQVTM and CDR2 ANQGSEA. V lost 6 bases, J lost 0 bases, and 6 bases stayed unmatched. This CDR3 is built from 14 residues. CDR3 sequence (DNA): TGCAGCGTGACGGGACAGAGTAGCACAGATACGCAGTATTTT. Protein sequence: CSVTGQSSTDTQYF.

CDR3: CSVEDRGEKLFF. Written as DNA, the CDR3 is TGCAGCGTTGAAGATCGGGGGGAAAAACTGTTTTTT. J is TRBJ1-4 and V is TRBV29-1; a possible D gene is TRBD1 (5 bases). The V gene lost 0 bases and the J gene lost 8 bases, with 7 bases spanning the gap. CDR1 SQVTM and CDR2 ANQGSEA come from the germline V gene. This CDR3 comprises 12 residues.

The chain has TRBV12-3 or TRBV12-4 and TRBJ1-2; D is unclear. The CDR3 consists of 14 residues. V was pared by 6 bases and J by 6 bases, with 17 bases between. The CDR3 spells CASRPAAAWHGYTF. The CDR3, as DNA: TGTGCCAGCAGACCTGCGGCCGCTTGGCATGGCTACACCTTC.

V is TRBV5-6 and J is TRBJ2-7; D unclear. The V end lost 4 bases, the J end lost 0 bases, and 11 bases lay between the germline ends. The CDR3 spans 14 residues. Germline V lookup: CDR1 SGHDT, CDR2 YYEEEE. CDR3 sequence: CASSPVPSSYEQYF. CDR3 in DNA: TGTGCCAGCAGCCCAGTCCCCAGCTCCTACGAGCAGTACTTC.

The V call is TRBV11-2, the J call TRBJ2-7, with 8 nucleotides matching TRBD1. Germline V CDR1 and CDR2: SGHAT, FQNNGV. The junction had 4 bases not matched to a gene; V was cut back by 6 bases and J by 0 bases. The CDR3 loop spans 14 amino acids. CDR3 sequence (DNA): TGTGCCAGCAGGGGACAGGTCCTCTCCTACGAGCAGTACTTC. It specifies CASRGQVLSYEQYF.

The chain couples TRBV3-1 to TRBJ2-7, with 8 positions matching TRBD1. CDR1 and CDR2 from the germline V gene are LGHDT and YNNKEL (reference sequence). The CDR3 is made up of 15 amino acids. V dropped 0 bases and J dropped 5; count of bases not matched to a gene: 6. This CDR3 reads CASSQEGQGYDEQYF. CDR3 nucleotide sequence: TGTGCCAGCAGCCAAGAAGGACAGGGCTATGACGAGCAGTACTTC.

The chain employs TRBV3-1 and TRBJ2-1; TRBD2 is a possible D gene (5 bases). The V and J ends lost 1 base and 7 bases respectively, with 14 bases between them. The germline CDR1 and CDR2 sequences are LGHDT and YNNKEL (reference sequence). The CDR3 contains 15 residues. CDR3 in DNA: TGTGCCAGCAGCCAAGGTTCGGGGATAGGGAATGAGCAGTTCTTC. Amino acid sequence: CASSQGSGIGNEQFF.

The genes are TRBV7-9 and TRBJ2-7; 7 positions agree with TRBD2. CDR1 and CDR2 from the germline V gene are SEHNR and FQNEAQ (reference sequence). After removal of 4 bases from V and 6 bases from J, the junction contained 3 bases not matched to a gene. CDR3 length equals 12 residues. In DNA form, the CDR3 reads TGTGCCAGCAGCTGGACTAGTTTCGAGCAGTACTTC. Protein product: CASSWTSFEQYF.

This clonotype showed up just a few times. In DNA, the CDR3 is TGTGCCAGCAGCTCAGGACAGCTTAACACTGAAGCTTTCTTT. Amino acids: CASSSGQLNTEAFF. This chain joins TRBV7-9 and TRBJ1-1; TRBD1 is a possible D gene (6 bases). Looked up from germline, CDR1 is SEHNR and CDR2 is FQNEAQ (reference sequence). The CDR3 consists of 14 residues. V shed 4 bases and J shed 2 bases, with 11 bases lying between them.

V and J are TRBV11-2 and TRBJ2-5; TRBD2 aligns across 11 bases. The V and J ends lost 2 bases and 5 bases, in that order; junction bases with no gene match: 10. Germline-derived CDR1 and CDR2 are SGHAT and FQNNGV. CDR3 length: 17 amino acids. The chain's CDR3 is CASSLRVSGRAYETQYF. The CDR3 coding sequence is TGTGCCAGCAGCTTACGGGTTAGCGGGAGGGCGTATGAGACCCAGTACTTC.